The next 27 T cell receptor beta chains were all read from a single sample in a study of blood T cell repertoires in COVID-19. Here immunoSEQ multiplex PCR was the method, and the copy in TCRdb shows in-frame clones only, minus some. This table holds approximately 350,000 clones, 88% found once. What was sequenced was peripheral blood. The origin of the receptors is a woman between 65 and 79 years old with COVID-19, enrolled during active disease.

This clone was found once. CDR3: CSVETPRTGKETQYF. CDR3 in DNA: TGCAGCGTTGAGACCCCTAGGACAGGGAAAGAGACCCAGTACTTC. The chain couples TRBV29-1 to TRBJ2-5; 8 positions match TRBD1. The V and J ends lost 3 bases and 3 bases, in that order; junction bases with no gene match: 9. Per the germline V gene, CDR1 is SQVTM and CDR2 is ANQGSEA. The length of the CDR3 is 15 residues. The complete variable domain, with remaining parts taken from reference TRBV29-1 and TRBJ2-5, reads SAVISQKPSRDICQRGTSLTIQCQVDSQVTMMFWYRQQPGQSLTLIATANQGSEATYESGFVIDKFPISRPNLTFSTLTVSNMSPEDSSIYLCSVETPRTGKETQYFGPGTRLLVL.

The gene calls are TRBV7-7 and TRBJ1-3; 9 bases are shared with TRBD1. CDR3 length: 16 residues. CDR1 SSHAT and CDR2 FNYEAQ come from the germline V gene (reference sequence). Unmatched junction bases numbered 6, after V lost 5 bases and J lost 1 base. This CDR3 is CASSPGTGRSGNTIYF. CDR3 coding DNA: TGTGCCAGCAGCCCCGGGACAGGGCGATCTGGAAACACCATATATTTT.

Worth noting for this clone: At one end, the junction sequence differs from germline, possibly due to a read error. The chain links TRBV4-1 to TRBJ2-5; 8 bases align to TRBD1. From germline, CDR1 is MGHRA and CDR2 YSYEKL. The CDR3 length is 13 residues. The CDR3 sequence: CASSQLPRDRKDF. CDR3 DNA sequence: TGCGCCAGCAGCCAACTTCCTCGGGACAGGAAGGACTTC.

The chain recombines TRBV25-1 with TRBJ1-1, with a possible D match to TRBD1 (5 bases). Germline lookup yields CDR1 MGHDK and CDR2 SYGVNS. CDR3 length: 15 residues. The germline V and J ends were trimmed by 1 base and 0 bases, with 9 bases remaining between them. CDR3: CASSEWGRLNTEAFF. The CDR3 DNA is TGTGCCAGCAGTGAATGGGGCAGATTGAACACTGAAGCTTTCTTT.

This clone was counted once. This CDR3 reads CASSQDQQGLAPYNEQFF. CDR3 nucleotide sequence: TGCGCCAGCAGCCAAGATCAGCAGGGATTAGCCCCCTACAATGAGCAGTTCTTC. This chain uses TRBV4-1 with TRBJ2-1, with D perhaps TRBD1 (5 bases). V was pared by 0 bases and J by 2 bases, with 17 bases between. There are 18 residues in the CDR3. CDR1 MGHRA and CDR2 YSYEKL come from the germline V gene.

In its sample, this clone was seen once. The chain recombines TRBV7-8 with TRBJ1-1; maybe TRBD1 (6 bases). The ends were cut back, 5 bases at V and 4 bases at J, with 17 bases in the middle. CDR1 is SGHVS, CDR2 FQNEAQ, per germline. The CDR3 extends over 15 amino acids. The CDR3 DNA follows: TGTGCCAGCAGCCGAGGGGGGGTAGTCGGCACTGAAGCTTTCTTT. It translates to CASSRGGVVGTEAFF.

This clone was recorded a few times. DNA of the CDR3: TGTGCCACCAGTGATTTGCCTAGCGGGGGCAAGACAGATACGCAGTATTTT. This encodes CATSDLPSGGKTDTQYF. The chain combines TRBV24-1 with TRBJ2-3; 10 bases line up with TRBD2. V lost 0 bases to trimming and J lost 3 bases; unmatched junction nucleotides: 5. Per the germline V gene, CDR1 is KGHDR and CDR2 is SFDVKD. The length of the CDR3 is 17 residues.

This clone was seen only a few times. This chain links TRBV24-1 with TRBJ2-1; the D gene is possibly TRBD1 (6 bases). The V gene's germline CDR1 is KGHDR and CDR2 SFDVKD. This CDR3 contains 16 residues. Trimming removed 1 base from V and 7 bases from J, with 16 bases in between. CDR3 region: CATSDLSRTALNEQFF. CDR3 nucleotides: TGTGCCACCAGTGATTTATCCAGGACAGCCCTAAATGAGCAGTTCTTC.

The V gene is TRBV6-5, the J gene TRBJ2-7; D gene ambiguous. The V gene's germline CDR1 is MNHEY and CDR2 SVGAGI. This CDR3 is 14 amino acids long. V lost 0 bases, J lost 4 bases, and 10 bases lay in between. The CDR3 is CASSYSTQLYEQYF. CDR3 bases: TGTGCCAGCAGTTACTCGACACAGCTTTACGAGCAGTACTTC.

The CDR3 sequence is CSTQASPGNTIYF. Written as DNA, the CDR3 is TGTTCCACTCAGGCCTCCCCCGGAAACACCATATATTTT. This chain joins TRBV6-5 and TRBJ1-3; the D is unclear. CDR3 length equals 13 residues. The germline V gene encodes CDR1 MNHEY and CDR2 SVGAGI.

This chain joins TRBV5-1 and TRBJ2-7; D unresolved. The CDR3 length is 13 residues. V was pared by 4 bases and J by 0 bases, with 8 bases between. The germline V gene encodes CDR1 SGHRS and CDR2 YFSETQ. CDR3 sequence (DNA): TGCGCCAGCAGCGGCCAGAACTCCTACGAGCAGTACTTC. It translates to CASSGQNSYEQYF.

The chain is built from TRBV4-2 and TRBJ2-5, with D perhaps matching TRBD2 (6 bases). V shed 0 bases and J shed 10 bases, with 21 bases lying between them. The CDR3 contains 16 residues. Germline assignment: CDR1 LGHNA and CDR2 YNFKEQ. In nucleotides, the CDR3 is TGTGCCAGCAGCCAAGAAGGGGCGGAGGTGGGGGGTGACCAGTACTTC. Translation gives CASSQEGAEVGGDQYF.

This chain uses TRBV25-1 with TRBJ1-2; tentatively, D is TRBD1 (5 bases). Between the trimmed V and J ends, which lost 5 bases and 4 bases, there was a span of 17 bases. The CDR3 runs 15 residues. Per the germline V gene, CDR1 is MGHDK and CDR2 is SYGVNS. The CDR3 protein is CASSSPRGGVYGYTF. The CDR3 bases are TGTGCCAGCAGTTCACCGCGCGGGGGGGTCTATGGCTACACCTTC.

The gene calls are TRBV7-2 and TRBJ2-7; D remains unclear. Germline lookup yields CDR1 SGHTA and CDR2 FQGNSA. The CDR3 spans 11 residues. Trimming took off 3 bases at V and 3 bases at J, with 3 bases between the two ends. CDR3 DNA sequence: TGTGCCAGCAGCTTCAGCTACGAGCAGTACTTC. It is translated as CASSFSYEQYF.

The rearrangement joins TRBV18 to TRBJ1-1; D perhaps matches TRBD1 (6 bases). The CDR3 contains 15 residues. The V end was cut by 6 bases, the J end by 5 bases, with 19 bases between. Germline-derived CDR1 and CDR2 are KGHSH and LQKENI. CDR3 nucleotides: TGTGCCAGCTCCCCGCTAGGGGGGGCCGGAACTGAAGCTTTCTTT. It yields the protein CASSPLGGAGTEAFF. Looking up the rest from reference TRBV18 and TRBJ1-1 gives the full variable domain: NAGVMQNPRHLVRRRGQEARLRCSPMKGHSHVYWYRQLPEEGLKFMVYLQKENIIDESGMPKERFSAEFPKEGPSILRIQQVVRGDSAAYFCASSPLGGAGTEAFFGQGTRLTVV.

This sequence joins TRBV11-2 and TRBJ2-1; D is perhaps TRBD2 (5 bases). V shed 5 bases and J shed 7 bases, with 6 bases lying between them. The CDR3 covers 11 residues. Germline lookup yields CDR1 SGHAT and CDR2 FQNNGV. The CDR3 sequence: CASSEGNEQFF. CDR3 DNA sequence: TGTGCCAGCAGCGAGGGTAATGAGCAGTTCTTC.

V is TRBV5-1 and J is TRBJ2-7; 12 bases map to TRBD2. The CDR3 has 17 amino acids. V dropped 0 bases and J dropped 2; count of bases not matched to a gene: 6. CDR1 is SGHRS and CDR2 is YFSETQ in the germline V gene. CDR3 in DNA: TGCGCCAGCAGCTTGGCCCTAGCGGGGGGGCCGACCTACGAGCAGTACTTC. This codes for CASSLALAGGPTYEQYF.

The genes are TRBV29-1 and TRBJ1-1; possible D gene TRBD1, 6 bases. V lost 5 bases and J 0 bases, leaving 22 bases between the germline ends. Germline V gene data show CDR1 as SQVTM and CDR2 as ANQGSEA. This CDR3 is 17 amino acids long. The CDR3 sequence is CSVFSGAGGILNTEAFF. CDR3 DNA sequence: TGCAGCGTTTTCTCGGGGGCGGGAGGGATTTTGAACACTGAAGCTTTCTTT.

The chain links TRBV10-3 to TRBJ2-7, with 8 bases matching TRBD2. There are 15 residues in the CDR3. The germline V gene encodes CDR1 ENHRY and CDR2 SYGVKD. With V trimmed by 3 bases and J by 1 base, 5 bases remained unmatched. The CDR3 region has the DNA TGTGCCATCAGTGAACGGGAGGGGATTTCCTACGAGCAGTACTTC. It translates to CAISEREGISYEQYF.

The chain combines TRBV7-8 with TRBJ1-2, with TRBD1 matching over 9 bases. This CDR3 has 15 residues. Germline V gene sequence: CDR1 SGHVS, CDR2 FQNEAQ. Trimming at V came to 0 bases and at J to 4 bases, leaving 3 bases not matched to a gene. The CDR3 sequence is CASSLALTGGYGYTF. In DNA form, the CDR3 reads TGTGCCAGCAGCTTAGCGTTGACAGGGGGCTATGGCTACACCTTC. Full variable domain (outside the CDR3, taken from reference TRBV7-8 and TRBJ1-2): GAGVSQSPRYKVAKRGQDVALRCDPISGHVSLFWYQQALGQGPEFLTYFQNEAQLDKSGLPSDRFFAERPEGSVSTLKIQRTQQEDSAVYLCASSLALTGGYGYTFGSGTRLTVV.

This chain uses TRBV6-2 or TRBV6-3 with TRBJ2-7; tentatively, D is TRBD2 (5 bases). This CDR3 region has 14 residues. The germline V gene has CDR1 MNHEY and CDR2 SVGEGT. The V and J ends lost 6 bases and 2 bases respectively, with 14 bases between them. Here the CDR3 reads CASSPQDGTYEQYF. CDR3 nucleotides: TGTGCCAGCAGCCCCCAAGACGGGACCTACGAGCAGTACTTC.

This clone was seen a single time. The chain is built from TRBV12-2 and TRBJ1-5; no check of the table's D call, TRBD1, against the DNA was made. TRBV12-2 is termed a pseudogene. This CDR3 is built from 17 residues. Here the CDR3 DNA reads TGTGCAAGTCGCTTAGCGCCGGGACAGTATAGCAATCAGCCCCAGCATTTT. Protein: CASRLAPGQYSNQPQHF.

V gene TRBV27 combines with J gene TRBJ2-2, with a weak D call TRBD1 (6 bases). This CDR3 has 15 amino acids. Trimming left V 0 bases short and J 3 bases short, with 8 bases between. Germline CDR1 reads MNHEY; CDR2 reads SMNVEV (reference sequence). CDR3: CASSLSTGHTGELFF. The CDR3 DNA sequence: TGTGCCAGCAGTTTATCGACAGGCCACACCGGGGAGCTGTTTTTT.

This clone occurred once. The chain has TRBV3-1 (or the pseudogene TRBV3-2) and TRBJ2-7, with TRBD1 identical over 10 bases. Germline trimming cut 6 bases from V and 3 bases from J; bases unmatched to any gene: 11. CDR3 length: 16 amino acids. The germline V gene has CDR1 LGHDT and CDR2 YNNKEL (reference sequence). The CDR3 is CASRKGTGAPYYEQYF. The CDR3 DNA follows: TGTGCCAGCAGGAAGGGGACAGGGGCCCCCTACTACGAGCAGTACTTC.

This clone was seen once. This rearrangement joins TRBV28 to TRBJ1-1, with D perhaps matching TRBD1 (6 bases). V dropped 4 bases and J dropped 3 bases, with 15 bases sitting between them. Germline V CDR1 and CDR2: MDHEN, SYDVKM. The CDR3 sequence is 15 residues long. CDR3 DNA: TGTGCCAGCAGTTCCGGACAGTTGGGGGACACTGAAGCTTTCTTT. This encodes CASSSGQLGDTEAFF.

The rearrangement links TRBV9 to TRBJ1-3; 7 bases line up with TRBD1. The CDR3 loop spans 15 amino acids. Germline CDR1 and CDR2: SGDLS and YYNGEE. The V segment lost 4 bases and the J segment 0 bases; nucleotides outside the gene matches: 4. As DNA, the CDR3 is TGTGCCAGCAGCCCCAGGGGGGACTCTGGAAACACCATATATTTT. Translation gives CASSPRGDSGNTIYF. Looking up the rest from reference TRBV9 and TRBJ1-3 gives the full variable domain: DSGVTQTPKHLITATGQRVTLRCSPRSGDLSVYWYQQSLDQGLQFLIQYYNGEERAKGNILERFSAQQFPDLHSELNLSSLELGDSALYFCASSPRGDSGNTIYFGEGSWLTVV.

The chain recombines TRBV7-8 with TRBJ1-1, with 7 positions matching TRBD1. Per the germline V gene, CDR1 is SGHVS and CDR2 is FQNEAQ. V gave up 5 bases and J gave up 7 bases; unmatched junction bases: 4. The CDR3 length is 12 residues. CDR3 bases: TGTGCCAGCAGCCTACGGACAGGTGAAGCTTTCTTT. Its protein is CASSLRTGEAFF.